This note documents a single T cell receptor beta chain sequence. Clones were read by immunoSEQ multiplex PCR, and TCRdb kept only the in-frame ones, dropping some. The sample holds roughly 62,000 clones, 80% to 90% seen once. These data are taken from a study of T cell changes during pregnancy in multiple sclerosis. The V gene's germline CDR1 is SGHAT and CDR2 FQNNGV. V was pared by 0 bases and J by 2 bases, with 8 bases between. CDR3 length: 15 amino acids. Here the sequenced sample was peripheral blood, taken in the first trimester of pregnancy. The chain recombines TRBV11-2 with TRBJ1-5; D not resolved. This clonotype was obtained from a female donor with multiple sclerosis, enrolled in a pregnancy study. CDR3 DNA sequence: TGTGCCAGCAGCTTAGAAGGGAGAGGCAATCAGCCCCAGCATTTT. This translates into CASSLEGRGNQPQHF.